This TCR beta chain was identified during a study of T cell repertoires in cytomegalovirus infection. TCRdb independently ran MiXCR on the reads; one entry per CDR3 protein. The sample holds a few hundred thousand distinct CDR3 sequences, approximately 9.2% seen once. At least ten counts were recorded for this clonotype. Germline assignment: CDR1 SGHTA and CDR2 FQGNSA. This CDR3 contains 15 residues. The V and J ends lost 6 bases and 2 bases respectively, with 17 bases between them. Sequenced: PBMCs. The chain joins TRBV7-2 to TRBJ2-7; D is possibly TRBD1 or TRBD2 (5 bases each). This receptor was identified in a human donor in good health (CMV status not recorded). Some clones in this sample may be carry-over from other donors' samples. The CDR3 bases are TGTGCCAGCAGTCGGGACCCCAGCAGCACCTACGAGCAGTACTTC. It yields the protein CASSRDPSSTYEQYF.